This TCR beta chain is from a study of T cells in Graves' hyperthyroidism and ophthalmopathy. Study results and limitations: A model using 13 V-J features told ophthalmopathy apart from stable hyperthyroidism.

For this clonotype: The antigen is undetermined.

Graves' hyperthyroidism was deemed stable given no ophthalmopathy progression within 18 months. Researchers barred patients who had uncontrolled infection, other autoimmune disease, pregnancy or lactation. Orbital computed tomography, thyroid ultrasound, serum thyroxine and TRAb, and clinical symptoms together informed the diagnoses. Using RNA transcripts as the source, TCR beta CDR3 regions were amplified. Using the HTBI primer set, a first-round RT-PCR was run on the TCR CDR3. TCRdb itself ran the multiplex PCR reads through MiXCR, one entry per CDR3 protein. The sample has some 500,000 distinct CDR3 sequences, about an eighth seen once. Input material: blood. The receptor was isolated from a woman aged 18-29 years with Graves' hyperthyroidism.

The CDR3 region is CASSVRPSLNQPQHF. CDR3 bases: TGTGCCAGCAGTGTACGACCCAGCCTCAATCAGCCCCAGCATTTT. The gene calls are TRBV5-5 and TRBJ1-5; D ambiguous. Germline CDR1 and CDR2: SGHKS and YYEKEE (reference sequence). V was cut by 5 bases and J by 3 bases, with 15 bases left in between. This CDR3 is built from 15 residues.